These T cell receptor beta chains were read from a single sample in a study of blood T cell repertoires in COVID-19. Profiling relied on immunoSEQ multiplex PCR, and the TCRdb table lists in-frame clones only, not all of them. The sample shows approximately 150,000 clones, 80% to 90% of them seen only once. The sample comprised peripheral blood. The receptors originated from a woman aged 55-70 years with active COVID-19. Both conserved end residues are part of each CDR3. Fields, in order: V gene, J gene, CDR3 length, CDR3 protein.

V: TRBV5-4
J: TRBJ2-1
length: 17
CDR3: CASSSVFGTSGVKEQFF

V: TRBV5-4
J: TRBJ1-2
length: 13
CDR3: CASSLDSPYGYTF

V: TRBV5-5
J: TRBJ1-1
length: 14
CDR3: CASSFGLERTEAFF

V: TRBV2
J: TRBJ2-5
length: 15
CDR3: CASRGARAQGETQYF

V: TRBV7-8
J: TRBJ2-3
length: 16
CDR3: CASSRDRGRLTDTQYF

V: TRBV6-2/TRBV6-3
J: TRBJ1-1
length: 13
CDR3: CASSAPKYTEAFF

V: TRBV14
J: TRBJ1-1
length: 20
CDR3: CASSQVKRALEGPYQTEAFF

V: TRBV7-9
J: TRBJ2-1
length: 14
CDR3: CASSLGGRYNEQFF

V: TRBV9
J: TRBJ1-3
length: 14
CDR3: CASSPHEAGNTIYF

V: TRBV12-5
J: TRBJ1-4
length: 16
CDR3: CASGPSYQGYREKLFF

V: TRBV2
J: TRBJ1-1
length: 12
CDR3: CASSPGTGEAFF

V: TRBV9
J: TRBJ2-7
length: 13
CDR3: CASSLTGSREQYF

V: TRBV2
J: TRBJ1-4
length: 14
CDR3: CASSDYRGGEKLFF

V: TRBV7-3
J: TRBJ2-3
length: 19
CDR3: CASSLKPFGTGGITDTQYF

V: TRBV5-1
J: TRBJ2-1
length: 13
CDR3: CASSLEAGNEQFF

V: TRBV27
J: TRBJ2-7
length: 13
CDR3: CANSGRLFYEQYF

V: TRBV6-5
J: TRBJ1-1
length: 14
CDR3: CASSYGTGNTEAFF

V: TRBV6-4
J: TRBJ2-2
length: 15
CDR3: CASSGHGQGAGELFF

V: TRBV9
J: TRBJ2-1
length: 15
CDR3: CASSRTSGDNNEQFF

V: TRBV6-4
J: TRBJ2-1
length: 15
CDR3: CASSDLAGVGNEQFF

V: TRBV3-1/TRBV3-2
J: TRBJ2-7
length: 13
CDR3: CASASGGSYEQYF

V: TRBV10-2
J: TRBJ2-2
length: 14
CDR3: CASGGVTNTGELFF

V: TRBV5-4
J: TRBJ1-1
length: 15
CDR3: CASSLNRVRNTEAFF